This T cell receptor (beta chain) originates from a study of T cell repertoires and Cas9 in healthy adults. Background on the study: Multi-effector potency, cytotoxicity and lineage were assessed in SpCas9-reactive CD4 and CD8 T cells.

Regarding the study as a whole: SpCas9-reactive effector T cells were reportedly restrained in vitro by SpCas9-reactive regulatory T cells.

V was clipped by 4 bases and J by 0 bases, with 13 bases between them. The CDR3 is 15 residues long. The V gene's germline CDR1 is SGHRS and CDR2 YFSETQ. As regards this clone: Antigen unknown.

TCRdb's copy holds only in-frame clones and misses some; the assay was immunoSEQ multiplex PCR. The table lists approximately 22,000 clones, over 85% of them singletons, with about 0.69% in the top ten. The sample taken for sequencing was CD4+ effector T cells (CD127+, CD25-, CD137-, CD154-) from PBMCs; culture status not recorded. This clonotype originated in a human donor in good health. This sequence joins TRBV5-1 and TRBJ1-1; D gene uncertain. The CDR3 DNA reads TGCGCCAGCAGCCTCGCGTTGGGGTTGAACACTGAAGCTTTCTTT. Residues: CASSLALGLNTEAFF.